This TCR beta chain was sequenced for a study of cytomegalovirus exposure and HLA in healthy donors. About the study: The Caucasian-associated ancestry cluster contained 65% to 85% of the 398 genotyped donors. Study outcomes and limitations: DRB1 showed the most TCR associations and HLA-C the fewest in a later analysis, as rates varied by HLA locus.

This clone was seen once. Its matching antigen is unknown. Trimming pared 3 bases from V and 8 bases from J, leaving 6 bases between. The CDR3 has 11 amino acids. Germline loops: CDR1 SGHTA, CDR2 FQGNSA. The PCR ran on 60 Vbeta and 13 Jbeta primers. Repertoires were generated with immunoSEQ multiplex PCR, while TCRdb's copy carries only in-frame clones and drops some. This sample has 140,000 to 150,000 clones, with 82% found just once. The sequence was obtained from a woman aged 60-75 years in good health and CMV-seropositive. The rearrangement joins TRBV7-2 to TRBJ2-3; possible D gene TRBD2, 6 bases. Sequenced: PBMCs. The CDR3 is CASSLGGTQYF. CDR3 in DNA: TGTGCCAGCAGCTTGGGAGGTACGCAGTATTTT.